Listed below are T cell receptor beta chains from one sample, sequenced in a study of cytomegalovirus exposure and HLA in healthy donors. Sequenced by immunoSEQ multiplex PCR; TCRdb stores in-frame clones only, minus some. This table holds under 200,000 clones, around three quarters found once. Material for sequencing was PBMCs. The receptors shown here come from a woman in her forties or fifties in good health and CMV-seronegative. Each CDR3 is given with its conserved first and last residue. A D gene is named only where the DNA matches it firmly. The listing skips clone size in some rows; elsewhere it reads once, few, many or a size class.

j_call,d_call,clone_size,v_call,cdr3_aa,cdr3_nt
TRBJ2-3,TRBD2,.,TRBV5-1,CASTPGRGVDTDTQYF,TGCGCCAGCACCCCCGGTCGGGGGGTGGACACAGATACGCAGTATTTT
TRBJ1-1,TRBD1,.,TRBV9,CASSSGTAQPEAFF,TGTGCCAGCAGCTCCGGGACAGCTCAGCCTGAAGCTTTCTTT
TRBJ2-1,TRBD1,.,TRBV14,CASSRLGQTNEQFF,TGTGCCAGCAGCCGATTGGGACAGACCAATGAGCAGTTCTTC
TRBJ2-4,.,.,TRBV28,CASSLEGIAKNIQYF,TGTGCCAGCAGTCTTGAGGGTATAGCCAAAAACATTCAGTACTTC
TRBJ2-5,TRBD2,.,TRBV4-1,CASSQRTSGGGGRQETQYF,TGCGCCAGCAGCCAAAGAACTAGCGGGGGGGGCGGTCGTCAAGAGACCCAGTACTTC
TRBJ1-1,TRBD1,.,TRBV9,CASSDLQGTEAFF,TGTGCCAGCAGCGACCTACAGGGGACTGAAGCTTTCTTT
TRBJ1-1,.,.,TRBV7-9,CSSTFQGTEAFF,TGTTCCAGCACTTTCCAGGGCACTGAAGCTTTCTTT
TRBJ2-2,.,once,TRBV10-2,CASAWRNAGELFF,TGCGCCAGCGCCTGGAGGAACGCCGGGGAGCTGTTTTTT
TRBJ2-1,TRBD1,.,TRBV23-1,CASSQFRQGVHNEQFF,TGCGCCAGCAGTCAATTCAGACAGGGGGTGCACAATGAGCAGTTCTTC
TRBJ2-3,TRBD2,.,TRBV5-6,CASSLGLAAADTQYF,TGTGCCAGCAGCTTGGGACTAGCGGCCGCAGATACGCAGTATTTT
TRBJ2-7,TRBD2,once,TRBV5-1,CASSSGVGLGPPEQYF,TGCGCCAGCAGCTCGGGGGTCGGACTAGGTCCGCCCGAGCAGTACTTC
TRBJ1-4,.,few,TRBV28,CASSLLGGGDEKLFF,TGTGCCAGCAGTTTATTGGGAGGGGGAGACGAAAAACTGTTTTTT
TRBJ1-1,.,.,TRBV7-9,CASSSLGGVKAEAFF,TGTGCCAGCAGCTCCCTCGGGGGGGTAAAGGCTGAAGCTTTCTTT
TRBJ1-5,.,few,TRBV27,CASSRGDRGQTNQPQHF,TGTGCCAGCTCCAGGGGAGACCGTGGACAAACTAATCAGCCCCAGCATTTT
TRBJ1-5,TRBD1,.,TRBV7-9,CSSSSRTGGDQPQHF,TGTTCCAGCAGCAGCCGGACAGGGGGGGACCAGCCCCAGCATTTT
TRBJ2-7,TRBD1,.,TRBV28,CASSPPGQQFEQYF,TGTGCCAGCAGCCCACCGGGACAGCAGTTCGAGCAGTACTTC
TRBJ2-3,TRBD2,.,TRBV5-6,CASSLGWGGDSTDTQYF,TGTGCCAGCAGCTTGGGTTGGGGGGGAGACAGCACAGATACGCAGTATTTT
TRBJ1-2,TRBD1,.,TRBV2,CASSVPRGQGDYGYTF,TGTGCCAGCAGTGTCCCCCGGGGACAGGGAGACTATGGCTACACCTTC
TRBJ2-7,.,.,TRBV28,CASSTVVTLGYYEQYF,TGTGCCAGCAGTACAGTGGTTACCTTGGGCTATTACGAGCAGTACTTC
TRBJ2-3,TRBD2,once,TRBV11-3,CASSPGLATSTDTQYF,TGTGCCAGCAGCCCGGGACTAGCGACTAGCACAGATACGCAGTATTTT
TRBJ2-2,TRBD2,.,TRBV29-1,CSVRSAGVTGELFF,TGCAGCGTTCGGTCAGCGGGAGTGACCGGGGAGCTGTTTTTT
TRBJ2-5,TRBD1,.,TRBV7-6,CASSPTPTGAQETQYF,TGTGCCAGCAGCCCAACACCGACAGGGGCCCAAGAGACCCAGTACTTC
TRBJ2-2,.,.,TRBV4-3,CASSQVSPGTGELFF,TGCGCCAGCAGCCAAGTTTCCCCGGGGACCGGGGAGCTGTTTTTT
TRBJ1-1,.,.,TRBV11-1,CASSGGYGGHNTEAFF,TGTGCCAGCAGTGGGGGGTATGGAGGCCACAACACTGAAGCTTTCTTT
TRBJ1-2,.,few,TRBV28,CASRAGQYGYTF,TGTGCCAGCCGCGCGGGGCAGTATGGCTACACCTTC
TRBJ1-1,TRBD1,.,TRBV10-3,CAISEGQGVTEAFF,TGTGCCATCAGTGAGGGACAGGGGGTCACTGAAGCTTTCTTT
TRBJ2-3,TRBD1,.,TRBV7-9,CASSSYDRGFTDTQYF,TGTGCCAGCAGTTCTTACGACAGGGGGTTCACAGATACGCAGTATTTT
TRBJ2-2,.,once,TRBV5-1,CASSLASGNTGELFF,TGCGCCAGCAGCTTGGCAAGCGGGAACACCGGGGAGCTGTTTTTT
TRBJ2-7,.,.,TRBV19,CASSSSSPGSYEQYF,TGTGCCAGTAGTTCTTCGTCTCCAGGGTCCTACGAGCAGTACTTC
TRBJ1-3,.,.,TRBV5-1,CASSLWQGGVLGNTIYF,TGCGCCAGCAGCTTGTGGCAGGGTGGTGTGTTAGGAAACACCATATATTTT
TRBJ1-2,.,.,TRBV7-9,CASSPPRLGPANYGYTF,TGTGCCAGCAGCCCTCCGCGTCTGGGGCCAGCTAACTATGGCTACACCTTC